The 21 T cell receptor beta chains listed next were all sequenced from one sample in a study of T cell responses to AZD1222 COVID-19 vaccine. Clones were read by immunoSEQ multiplex PCR, and TCRdb kept only the in-frame ones, dropping some. The sample has approximately 150,000 clones, 70% to 90% seen once. The sequenced sample was peripheral blood, obtained on day 0 of MenACWY control vaccination. The receptors were gathered from an adult in good health.

The gene calls are TRBV4-3 and TRBJ2-3; TRBD2 is a possible D gene (6 bases). The germline gives CDR1 LGHNA, CDR2 YSLEER. The CDR3 totals 17 residues. Trimming left V 1 base short and J 0 bases short, with 14 bases between. The CDR3 here is CASSQGAWSGSTDTQYF. The CDR3 DNA follows: TGCGCCAGCAGCCAAGGGGCCTGGAGCGGGAGCACAGATACGCAGTATTTT.

V is TRBV18 and J is TRBJ2-7; TRBD1 matches 8 bases. With 3 bases clipped from V and 3 bases from J, the junction kept 1 base outside the gene matches. Germline CDR1 reads KGHSH; CDR2 reads LQKENI. The CDR3 spans 13 residues. The CDR3, as DNA: TGTGCCAGCTCACCGGACAGGGACTACGAGCAGTACTTC. It translates to CASSPDRDYEQYF. The complete variable domain, with remaining parts taken from reference TRBV18 and TRBJ2-7, reads NAGVMQNPRHLVRRRGQEARLRCSPMKGHSHVYWYRQLPEEGLKFMVYLQKENIIDESGMPKERFSAEFPKEGPSILRIQQVVRGDSAAYFCASSPDRDYEQYFGPGTRLTVT.

V gene TRBV6-6 combines with J gene TRBJ2-7, with 7 bases lining up with TRBD2. The CDR3 contains 14 residues. The V and J ends lost 6 bases and 1 base, in that order; junction bases with no gene match: 6. CDR1 is MNHNY and CDR2 is SVGAGI in the germline V gene (reference sequence). The CDR3 DNA sequence: TGTGCCAGCAGCCTGGGAGGGATATCCTACGAGCAGTACTTC. It is translated as CASSLGGISYEQYF.

V is TRBV5-1 and J is TRBJ2-1; D not resolved. The CDR3 runs to 14 residues. The V gene's germline CDR1 is SGHRS and CDR2 YFSETQ. V lost 4 bases and J lost 2, with 10 bases in between. DNA of the CDR3: TGCGCCAGCAGCCCCCACCGTACCTACAATGAGCAGTTCTTC. This codes for CASSPHRTYNEQFF.

The chain uses TRBV10-3 and TRBJ2-2, with D tentatively TRBD1 (6 bases). Germline V gene sequence: CDR1 ENHRY, CDR2 SYGVKD. CDR3 length: 14 amino acids. Trimming took 6 bases from V and 5 from J, leaving 13 bases between them. CDR3 region: CAIRKQGNTGELFF. CDR3 nucleotide sequence: TGTGCCATCAGAAAACAGGGTAATACCGGGGAGCTGTTTTTT.

This chain uses TRBV6-5 with TRBJ2-7, with 7 bases matching TRBD1. Germline CDR1 MNHEY, CDR2 SVGAGI. The trim removed 6 bases at V and 5 bases at J, leaving 10 bases unmatched. This CDR3 is 14 amino acids long. The CDR3 DNA reads as TGTGCCAGCAGGCAGGGGGTATCCCGGAACGAGCAGTACTTC. It translates to CASRQGVSRNEQYF.

This clone has a single count. The V gene is TRBV15, the J gene TRBJ2-1; D is uncertain. The V end lost 1 base, the J end lost 8 bases, and 6 bases lay between the germline ends. CDR1 is LNHNV, CDR2 YYDKDF, per germline (reference sequence). CDR3 size: 12 residues. The CDR3 sequence is CATSRGLYEQFF. DNA for the CDR3: TGTGCCACCAGCAGAGGTCTCTATGAGCAGTTCTTC. Complete variable domain (other parts from reference TRBV15 and TRBJ2-1): DAMVIQNPRYQVTQFGKPVTLSCSQTLNHNVMYWYQQKSSQAPKLLFHYYDKDFNNEADTPDNFQSRRPNTSFCFLDIRSPGLGDTAMYLCATSRGLYEQFFGPGTRLTVL.

The chain links TRBV18 to TRBJ2-6, with no clear D. Trimming cost V 2 bases and J 0 bases, with 5 bases left between them. The CDR3 consists of 15 residues. Germline V CDR1 and CDR2: KGHSH, LQKENI. This CDR3 reads CASSPGLSGANVLTF. The CDR3 DNA reads as TGTGCCAGCTCACCAGGGCTCTCTGGGGCCAACGTCCTGACTTTC. The variable domain in full, with the rest retrieved from reference TRBV18 and TRBJ2-6, is NAGVMQNPRHLVRRRGQEARLRCSPMKGHSHVYWYRQLPEEGLKFMVYLQKENIIDESGMPKERFSAEFPKEGPSILRIQQVVRGDSAAYFCASSPGLSGANVLTFGAGSRLTVL.

The V gene is TRBV4-3, the J gene TRBJ2-2, with a possible D match to TRBD1 (5 bases). The V end lost 1 base, the J end lost 4 bases, and 10 bases lay between the germline ends. Germline CDR1 is LGHNA and CDR2 is YSLEER. CDR3 size: 15 residues. The CDR3 protein is CASSQAGQGTGELFF. As DNA, the CDR3 is TGCGCCAGCAGCCAAGCCGGGCAGGGCACCGGGGAGCTGTTTTTT.

The chain recombines TRBV2 with TRBJ2-7, with TRBD2 as a possible D gene (6 bases). The CDR3 loop spans 18 amino acids. V was cut by 2 bases and J by 3 bases, with 23 bases left in between. Germline CDR1 reads SNHLY; CDR2 reads FYNNEI. The chain's CDR3 is CASSEKGSSPGGNYEQYF. The CDR3 DNA follows: TGTGCCAGCAGTGAAAAGGGGTCATCGCCCGGAGGGAACTACGAGCAGTACTTC.

The chain links TRBV28 to TRBJ2-7; 8 nucleotides match TRBD1. Germline assignment: CDR1 MDHEN and CDR2 SYDVKM. The CDR3 length is 14 residues. V gave up 6 bases and J gave up 3 bases; unmatched junction bases: 7. The CDR3 sequence: CASSQQGGVYEQYF. CDR3 DNA sequence: TGTGCCAGCAGCCAACAGGGGGGAGTCTACGAGCAGTACTTC.

This chain joins TRBV19 and TRBJ2-2, with D maybe TRBD2 (5 bases). The CDR3 loop spans 12 amino acids. CDR1 and CDR2 (germline): LNHDA, SQIVND (reference sequence). V was trimmed by 4 bases and J by 8 bases, leaving 8 bases between them. In DNA, the CDR3 is TGTGCCAGTAGTAGGACGGGAGGGGAGCTGTTTTTT. It encodes CASSRTGGELFF.

This chain uses TRBV25-1 with TRBJ2-7; D may be TRBD2 (6 bases). The CDR3 contains 14 residues. The germline V gene encodes CDR1 MGHDK and CDR2 SYGVNS. Deletions cut 5 bases from V and 5 bases from J, with 16 bases between. The DNA for the CDR3 is TGTGCCAGCAGTCCCCACGGAGGGTTGGACGAGCAGTACTTC. This gives the protein CASSPHGGLDEQYF.

This clone was seen a single time. The CDR3 DNA follows: TGTGCCAGCAGCTCGCGGACAGGGGACTATGGCTACACCTTC. It codes for CASSSRTGDYGYTF. This chain links TRBV11-2 with TRBJ1-2, with 9 bases that match TRBD1. This CDR3 region has 14 residues. V shed 4 bases, J shed 3 bases, and the junction held 3 bases outside the gene matches. CDR1 is SGHAT, CDR2 FQNNGV, per germline.

This clone was counted a few times. The rearrangement joins TRBV4-2 to TRBJ1-3, with D possibly TRBD1 on 5 matching bases. CDR3 size: 16 residues. Trimming shortened V by 0 bases and J by 4 bases, and 13 bases separated the two germline ends. The V gene's germline CDR1 is LGHNA and CDR2 YNFKEQ. The CDR3 DNA reads TGTGCCAGCAGCCAAGATCCGGGGCCGAGAGGAAACACCATATATTTT. Translated, it gives CASSQDPGPRGNTIYF.

V usage is TRBV19 and J usage is TRBJ2-2; 12 bases fit TRBD2. Germline assignment: CDR1 LNHDA and CDR2 SQIVND (reference sequence). V lost 4 bases and J lost 1; bases outside the gene matches: 7. The CDR3 sequence is 18 residues long. Written as DNA, the CDR3 is TGTGCCAGTAGTACGGGACTACTAGCGGGGGGGAACACCGGGGAGCTGTTTTTT. Protein product: CASSTGLLAGGNTGELFF.

This clone was recorded once. The genes are TRBV24-1 and TRBJ1-2, with 11 bases identical to TRBD1. Germline values: CDR1 KGHDR, CDR2 SFDVKD. The V segment lost 3 bases and the J segment 8 bases; nucleotides outside the gene matches: 4. The CDR3 consists of 14 residues. The CDR3 is CATSDEDRGHGYTF. CDR3 nucleotide sequence: TGTGCCACCAGTGATGAGGACAGGGGGCACGGCTACACCTTC.

The rearrangement uses TRBV2 and TRBJ2-1; possibly TRBD2 for D (5 bases). Germline CDR1 is SNHLY and CDR2 is FYNNEI. Trimming stripped 4 bases from V and 4 bases from J, with 8 bases between. The CDR3 runs to 13 residues. In DNA, the CDR3 is TGTGCCAGCAGTGGAAGGGAGTACAATGAGCAGTTCTTC. As protein: CASSGREYNEQFF.

This clone has just one count. V gene TRBV7-2 combines with J gene TRBJ2-7, with TRBD2 matching over 8 bases. The CDR3 runs 16 residues. J gave up 4 bases and V 1 base, and 9 bases lay outside the gene matches. CDR1 and CDR2 from the germline V gene are SGHTA and FQGNSA. The CDR3 is CASSLGRTSNGYEQYF. The CDR3 DNA reads as TGTGCCAGCAGCTTAGGAAGGACTAGCAACGGGTACGAGCAGTACTTC.

The chain employs TRBV24-1 and TRBJ2-1, with 7 bases aligning to TRBD2. CDR1 is KGHDR, CDR2 SFDVKD, per germline. This CDR3 has 16 amino acids. With 0 bases clipped from V and 1 base from J, the junction kept 2 bases outside the gene matches. This CDR3 is CATSDLSSGSYNEQFF. The CDR3 bases are TGTGCCACCAGTGATTTGTCTAGCGGATCCTACAATGAGCAGTTCTTC.

This clone appeared a single time. The genes are TRBV6-1 and TRBJ1-4; D gene unclear. This CDR3 has 17 residues. V lost 1 base, J lost 3 bases, and 15 bases lay in between. Germline V CDR1 and CDR2: MNHNS, SASEGT. CDR3 residues: CASSEVQVVWANEKLFF. The CDR3 bases are TGTGCCAGCAGTGAAGTTCAGGTAGTCTGGGCTAATGAAAAACTGTTTTTT.